One sample yielded the 6 T cell receptor beta chains listed below, sequenced in a study of CD8 T cells in Susac syndrome. An input of about 0.5 to 1 ug of RNA was subjected to reverse transcription using random hexamers. TCRdb used MiXCR to reprocess the immunoSEQ multiplex PCR reads, holding one entry per CDR3 protein. Of about 130,000 distinct CDR3 sequences listed, 95% are singletons. The sequenced sample consisted of CD8+ T cells from PBMCs. These receptors were taken from a human donor with Susac syndrome.

DNA for the CDR3: TGTGCCACCAGCAATAGGGGAAATGAAAAACTGTTTTTT. It specifies CATSNRGNEKLFF. V and J are TRBV15 and TRBJ1-4, with a tentative D call TRBD1 (5 bases). V lost 4 bases, J lost 5 bases, and 8 bases lay in between. This CDR3 contains 13 residues. Germline V gene data show CDR1 as LNHNV and CDR2 as YYDKDF (reference sequence).

This clonotype showed up just once. The chain couples TRBV19 to TRBJ2-7; a possible D gene is TRBD1 (6 bases). Per the germline V gene, CDR1 is LNHDA and CDR2 is SQIVND (reference sequence). With 3 bases removed from V and 2 bases from J, the gap between germline ends came to 11 bases. CDR3 size: 14 residues. The CDR3 region is CASSIWDTPYEQYF. In nucleotides, the CDR3 is TGTGCCAGTAGTATTTGGGACACTCCCTACGAGCAGTACTTC.

In its sample, this clonotype was seen a few times. CDR3 sequence: CASSPGRVETQYF. DNA for the CDR3: TGTGCCAGCAGCCCCGGGAGGGTAGAGACCCAGTACTTC. This chain uses TRBV12-3 or TRBV12-4 with TRBJ2-5, with 8 bases fitting TRBD2. The CDR3 runs 13 residues. V was clipped by 6 bases and J by 4 bases; unmatched bases: 4.

V and J are TRBV5-1 and TRBJ2-1, with TRBD1 matching 11 bases. V gave up 0 bases and J gave up 9 bases; unmatched junction bases: 5. The germline V gene encodes CDR1 SGHRS and CDR2 YFSETQ. The CDR3 runs 15 residues. CDR3 DNA: TGCGCCAGCAGCTTGGCGGGACAGGGGGTCGGTGAGCAGTTCTTC. It encodes CASSLAGQGVGEQFF.

The table lists this clonotype with a few counts. The chain employs TRBV27 and TRBJ2-7; 10 positions match TRBD1. The CDR3 contains 14 residues. V dropped 5 bases and J dropped 3; count of bases not matched to a gene: 4. Germline CDR1 is MNHEY and CDR2 is SMNVEV (reference sequence). The DNA for the CDR3 is TGTGCCAGCAGTCCTGGACAGGGGGGCTACGAGCAGTACTTC. It specifies CASSPGQGGYEQYF.

The chain links TRBV27 to TRBJ2-7, with 9 bases aligning to TRBD1. V lost 5 bases and J lost 1; bases outside the gene matches: 9. CDR1 and CDR2 (germline): MNHEY, SMNVEV (reference sequence). CDR3 length: 16 amino acids. The CDR3 spells CASSPLLTGGSYEQYF. DNA of the CDR3: TGTGCCAGCAGTCCCCTCCTGACAGGGGGGTCCTACGAGCAGTACTTC.